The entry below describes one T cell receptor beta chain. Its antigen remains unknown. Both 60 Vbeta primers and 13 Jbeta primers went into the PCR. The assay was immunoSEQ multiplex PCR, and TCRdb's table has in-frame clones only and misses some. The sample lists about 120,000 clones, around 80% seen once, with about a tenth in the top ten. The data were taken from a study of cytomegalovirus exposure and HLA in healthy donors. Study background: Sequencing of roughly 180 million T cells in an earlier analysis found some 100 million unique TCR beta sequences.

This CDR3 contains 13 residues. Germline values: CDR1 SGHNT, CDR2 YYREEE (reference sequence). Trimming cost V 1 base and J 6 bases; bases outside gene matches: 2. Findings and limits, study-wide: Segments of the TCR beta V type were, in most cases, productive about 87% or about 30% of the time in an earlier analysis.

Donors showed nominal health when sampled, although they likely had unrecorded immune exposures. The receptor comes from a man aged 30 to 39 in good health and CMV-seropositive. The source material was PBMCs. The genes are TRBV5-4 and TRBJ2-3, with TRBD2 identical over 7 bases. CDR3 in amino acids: CASSLWGGDTQYF. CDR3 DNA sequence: TGTGCCAGCAGCTTGTGGGGGGGGGATACGCAGTATTTT.